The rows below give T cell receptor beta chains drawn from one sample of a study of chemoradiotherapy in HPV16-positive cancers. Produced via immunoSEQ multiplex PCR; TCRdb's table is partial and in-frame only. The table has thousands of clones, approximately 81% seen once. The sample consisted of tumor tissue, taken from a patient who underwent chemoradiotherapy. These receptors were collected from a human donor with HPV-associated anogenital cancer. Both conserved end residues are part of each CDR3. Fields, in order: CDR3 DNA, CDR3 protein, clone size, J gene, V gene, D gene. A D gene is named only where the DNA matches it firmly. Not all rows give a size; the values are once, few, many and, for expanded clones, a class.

TGCGCCAGCAGCTTGGGGGACAGGGGCTACAATGAGCAGTTCTTC,CASSLGDRGYNEQFF,.,TRBJ2-1,TRBV5-1,TRBD1
TGTGCCATCAGTAATGGGGAAAACTATGGCTACACCTTC,CAISNGENYGYTF,.,TRBJ1-2,TRBV10-3,.
TGCGCCAGCGTCCCAGCGCCGAACACCGGGGAGCTGTTTTTT,CASVPAPNTGELFF,.,TRBJ2-2,TRBV5-1,.
TGTGCCACCAGCAGAGTACCAGGGACTTACACTGAAGCTTTCTTT,CATSRVPGTYTEAFF,.,TRBJ1-1,TRBV15,.
TGTGCCAGCAGTTGGACAGGGAGAAGCAATCAGCCCCAGCATTTT,CASSWTGRSNQPQHF,.,TRBJ1-5,TRBV28,TRBD1
TGTGCCAGCAGCGGGGGACTAGCGGGGGTGAAAATCTCCTACAATGAGCAGTTCTTC,CASSGGLAGVKISYNEQFF,.,TRBJ2-1,TRBV5-8,TRBD2
TGTGCCAGCAGCCCCCAACAGGGACGGGTCGGGGAGCTGTTTTTT,CASSPQQGRVGELFF,.,TRBJ2-2,TRBV6-5,.
TGTGCCAGCGGTGGGACAGACTATAGCAATCAGCCCCAGCATTTT,CASGGTDYSNQPQHF,.,TRBJ1-5,TRBV2,TRBD1
TGTGCCAGCAGTAGAACCGATGGCTACACCTTC,CASSRTDGYTF,few,TRBJ1-2,TRBV2,.
TGTGCCAGCAGTTCTCCAGGAGGGAACACTGAAGCTTTCTTT,CASSSPGGNTEAFF,.,TRBJ1-1,TRBV28,.
TGTGCCAGCAGTCAACCGGGACGCCCCTACGAGCAGTACTTC,CASSQPGRPYEQYF,once,TRBJ2-7,TRBV28,.
TGTGCCAGCAGCCGCGTTATTCCCACAGATACGCAGTATTTT,CASSRVIPTDTQYF,.,TRBJ2-3,TRBV5-6,.
TGTGCCAGCTCACCTCCGGGTATAGGGGTAGACACTGAAGCTTTCTTT,CASSPPGIGVDTEAFF,.,TRBJ1-1,TRBV18,.
TGTGCCAGCAGTGAACAAGGAGATCAAGAGACCCAGTACTTC,CASSEQGDQETQYF,.,TRBJ2-5,TRBV6-4,.
TGTGCCAGCAGTCCCGCCGAAAACGGGGAGCTGTTTTTT,CASSPAENGELFF,once,TRBJ2-2,TRBV6-1,.
TGTGCCAGCAGGACAGACAGAACCAACATGAACACTGAAGCTTTCTTT,CASRTDRTNMNTEAFF,.,TRBJ1-1,TRBV6-4,.
TGTGCCAGCAGCTGGACTAGCGGGAGGGTAGCAGATACGCAGTATTTT,CASSWTSGRVADTQYF,.,TRBJ2-3,TRBV7-3,TRBD2
TGTGCCAGCAGTGAAGAGGCAGGGAGGTCTGGAAACACCATATATTTT,CASSEEAGRSGNTIYF,.,TRBJ1-3,TRBV6-1,.
TGTGCCAGCAGCTCAAGGACCACCGATTCAGCTTTCTTT,CASSSRTTDSAFF,.,TRBJ1-1,TRBV7-8,.
TGTGCCAGCAGTGCAGCGGGGGACACCGGGGAGCTGTTTTTT,CASSAAGDTGELFF,.,TRBJ2-2,TRBV6-4,TRBD2
TGTGCCAGCAGTTATCCCGGTCACACTGAAGCTTTCTTT,CASSYPGHTEAFF,.,TRBJ1-1,TRBV6-9,.
TGTGCCTGGCAGGATACCTACGAGCAGTACTTC,CAWQDTYEQYF,.,TRBJ2-7,TRBV30,.
TGTGCCATCAGTGAGTCGGCAGGGCTCCGAAACATTCAGTACTTC,CAISESAGLRNIQYF,.,TRBJ2-4,TRBV10-3,.
TGTGCCAGCAGCCCTAGGACAGGTGAAAAACTGTTTTTT,CASSPRTGEKLFF,.,TRBJ1-4,TRBV11-2,TRBD1
TGTGCCAGCAGTGGAGGGGGGGACACCGGGGAGCTGTTTTTT,CASSGGGDTGELFF,few,TRBJ2-2,TRBV6-4,.
TGTGCCAGCAGTGAAACAGAGGATCAAACCGGGGAGCTGTTTTTT,CASSETEDQTGELFF,.,TRBJ2-2,TRBV6-4,.
TGCAGCGTTGATTTTCAAGAAGAGACCCAGTACTTC,CSVDFQEETQYF,.,TRBJ2-5,TRBV29-1,.
TGTGCCACCAGCAGAGCCTCCGGCACTGAAGCTTTCTTT,CATSRASGTEAFF,.,TRBJ1-1,TRBV15,.
TGTGCCAGCAGTGACGGGAACACCGGGGAGCTGTTTTTT,CASSDGNTGELFF,.,TRBJ2-2,TRBV6-4,.
TGTGCCAGCAGCCTCTCCGTCGGGATGGGTAACACTGAAGCTTTCTTT,CASSLSVGMGNTEAFF,.,TRBJ1-1,TRBV7-9,.
TGTGCCTCCAGGCGGGCGGGAAGCACAGATACGCAGTATTTT,CASRRAGSTDTQYF,.,TRBJ2-3,TRBV5-4,.
TGTGCCAGCAGCCAAGAGCAAAGCGAGATCACAGATACGCAGTATTTT,CASSQEQSEITDTQYF,.,TRBJ2-3,TRBV4-2,.
TGTGCCAGCAGCTTTCGGACAGGGGGCGTCTATGGCTACACCTTC,CASSFRTGGVYGYTF,.,TRBJ1-2,TRBV5-5,TRBD1
TGTGCCAGCATAACGGGAGGTCGCTCCAACGAGCAGTACTTC,CASITGGRSNEQYF,.,TRBJ2-7,TRBV6-1,TRBD2
TGTGCCAGCAGCTTGCCCCGACAGGGAAGCTATGGCTACACCTTC,CASSLPRQGSYGYTF,.,TRBJ1-2,TRBV7-2,TRBD1
TGTGCCAGCTCCTCAGGGTCTGGAAACACCATATATTTT,CASSSGSGNTIYF,.,TRBJ1-3,TRBV18,.
TGCGCCAGCAGCTTCGGGGACACGGGCTACGAGCAGTACTTC,CASSFGDTGYEQYF,.,TRBJ2-7,TRBV5-1,.
TGTGCCAGCAGTTCAAAGGAGGGCCGCTACAATGAGCAGTTCTTC,CASSSKEGRYNEQFF,.,TRBJ2-1,TRBV6-6,.
TGTGCCAGCAGTGAAGCGGCCTACGAGCAGTACTTC,CASSEAAYEQYF,.,TRBJ2-7,TRBV2,.
TGTGCCACCTCGGGACAGGGCATGAACACCGGGGAGCTGTTTTTT,CATSGQGMNTGELFF,.,TRBJ2-2,TRBV2,TRBD1
TGCGCCAGCAGCTTGGTGGGACTAGCGGGGAACACAGATACGCAGTATTTT,CASSLVGLAGNTDTQYF,.,TRBJ2-3,TRBV5-1,TRBD2
TGTGCCAGCAGTTTATCGGCCGCGGGTGATAAAGAGACCCAGTACTTC,CASSLSAAGDKETQYF,.,TRBJ2-5,TRBV28,.
TGTGCCAGCAGCTCGGACGGCCAAGGTGGCTACACCTTC,CASSSDGQGGYTF,.,TRBJ1-2,TRBV5-4,.
TGTGCCAGCTCACCGTACGGGACAGCCCAAGAGACCCAGTACTTC,CASSPYGTAQETQYF,.,TRBJ2-5,TRBV18,TRBD1
TGTGCCAGCAGACCAAACTCGGGGGCAGGGGGTGAGCAGTTCTTC,CASRPNSGAGGEQFF,.,TRBJ2-1,TRBV6-1,.
TGTGCCAGCAATGGACAGAGCACAGATACGCAGTATTTT,CASNGQSTDTQYF,.,TRBJ2-3,TRBV9,.
TGTGCCAGTGGATCCGGGTCTATAACCTACGAGCAGTACTTC,CASGSGSITYEQYF,.,TRBJ2-7,TRBV28,.
TGTGCCAGCAGCTTAGGATCCGGGAGAGGTCCCACAGATACGCAGTATTTT,CASSLGSGRGPTDTQYF,.,TRBJ2-3,TRBV7-8,.
TGCAGCGGATCCGGGACAGGGTACGAGCAGTACTTC,CSGSGTGYEQYF,.,TRBJ2-7,TRBV29-1,TRBD1